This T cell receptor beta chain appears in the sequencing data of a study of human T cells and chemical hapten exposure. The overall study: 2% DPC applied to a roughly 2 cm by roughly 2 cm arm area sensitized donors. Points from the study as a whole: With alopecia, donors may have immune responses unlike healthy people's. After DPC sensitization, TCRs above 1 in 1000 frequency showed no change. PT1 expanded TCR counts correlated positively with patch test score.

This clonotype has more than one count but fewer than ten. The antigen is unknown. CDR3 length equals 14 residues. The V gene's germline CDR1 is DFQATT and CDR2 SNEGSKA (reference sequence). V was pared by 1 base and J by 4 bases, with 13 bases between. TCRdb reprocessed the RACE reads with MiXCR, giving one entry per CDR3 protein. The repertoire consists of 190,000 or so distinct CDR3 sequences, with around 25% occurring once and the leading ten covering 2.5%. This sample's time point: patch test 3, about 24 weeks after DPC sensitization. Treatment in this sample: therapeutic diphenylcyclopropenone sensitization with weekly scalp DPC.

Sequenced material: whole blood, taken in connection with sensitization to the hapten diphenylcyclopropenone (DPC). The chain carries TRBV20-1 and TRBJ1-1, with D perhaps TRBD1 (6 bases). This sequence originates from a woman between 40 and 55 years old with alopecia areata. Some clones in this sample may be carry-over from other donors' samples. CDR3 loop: CSARVRGASTEAFF. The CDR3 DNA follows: TGCAGTGCTAGAGTACGGGGGGCAAGCACTGAAGCTTTCTTT.